These 24 T cell receptor beta chains originate from one sample sequenced in a study of T cells in localized non-small cell lung cancer. Sequencing used immunoSEQ multiplex PCR; TCRdb keeps in-frame clones, though not all of them. Here the sample spans 16,000 or so clones, 75% to 90% being singletons. The input for sequencing was peripheral blood, taken before any cancer treatment. All receptors come from a male donor older than 55 with stage II squamous cell lung carcinoma.

This chain's CDR3 is CASSFFGTPYEQYF. In DNA form, the CDR3 reads TGTGCCAGCAGTTTTTTCGGGACCCCCTACGAGCAGTACTTC. This chain connects TRBV28 to TRBJ2-7; the D gene could be TRBD1 or TRBD2 (5 bases each). Deletions cut 3 bases from V and 2 bases from J, with 11 bases between. From germline, CDR1 is MDHEN and CDR2 SYDVKM. The CDR3 loop spans 14 amino acids.

The V call is TRBV5-6, the J call TRBJ1-1, with 8 bases fitting TRBD1. CDR1 is SGHDT, CDR2 YYEEEE, per germline. The CDR3 totals 15 residues. V was pared by 3 bases and J by 1 base, with 5 bases of the junction left unmatched. In DNA form, the CDR3 reads TGTGCCAGCAGCTACAGGGGGATTGAGAACACTGAAGCTTTCTTT. This gives the protein CASSYRGIENTEAFF.

The CDR3 DNA reads as TGTGCCAGCAGTGATATGCAGACAGGGAGGGTTGAAGCTTTCTTT. Amino acids: CASSDMQTGRVEAFF. The J gene is TRBJ1-1, the V gene TRBV6-1; 7 bases are shared with TRBD1. The V segment lost 3 bases and the J segment 7 bases; nucleotides outside the gene matches: 11. CDR1 and CDR2 (germline): MNHNS, SASEGT. The CDR3 is made up of 15 amino acids.

The chain is built from TRBV5-1 and TRBJ2-3; 9 bases agree with TRBD2. The length of the CDR3 is 16 residues. V was clipped by 4 bases and J by 4 bases; unmatched bases: 10. The germline CDR1 and CDR2 sequences are SGHRS and YFSETQ. The CDR3 protein is CASSLGTSSMADTQYF. The CDR3 nucleotides are TGCGCCAGCAGCCTTGGGACTAGCTCGATGGCAGATACGCAGTATTTT.

The rearrangement joins TRBV19 to TRBJ2-2; 7 bases are shared with TRBD2. Germline CDR1 and CDR2: LNHDA and SQIVND (reference sequence). Trimming took 0 bases from V and 5 from J; bases not matched to a gene: 6. The CDR3 has 16 amino acids. The CDR3, as DNA: TGTGCCAGTAGTATAGATGGCGGGAGACGGACCGGGGAGCTGTTTTTT. Its translation is CASSIDGGRRTGELFF.

This chain uses TRBV19 with TRBJ1-3; no reliable D call. The length of the CDR3 is 14 residues. Trimming took 4 bases from V and 0 from J, leaving 7 bases between them. CDR1 and CDR2 from the germline V gene are LNHDA and SQIVND (reference sequence). The CDR3 spells CASSTGASGNTIYF. CDR3 DNA: TGTGCCAGTAGTACAGGAGCCTCTGGAAACACCATATATTTT.

The V gene is TRBV14, the J gene TRBJ1-1, with 7 nucleotides matching TRBD1. Losses at the gene ends were 2 bases for V and 4 bases for J; bases not matched to a gene: 7. Germline CDR1 is SGHDN and CDR2 is FVKESK. CDR3 length: 15 residues. The CDR3 sequence is CASSQLQGFSTEAFF. CDR3 in DNA: TGTGCCAGCAGCCAATTACAGGGGTTCAGCACTGAAGCTTTCTTT.

V and J are TRBV12-5 and TRBJ1-1; a possible D gene is TRBD1 (5 bases). The V gene's germline CDR1 is LGHNT and CDR2 FRNRAP. The CDR3 loop spans 16 amino acids. With 1 base removed from V and 2 bases from J, the gap between germline ends came to 14 bases. CDR3 in amino acids: CASGLGSAGLNTEAFF. The DNA of the CDR3 is TGTGCTAGTGGTTTGGGTTCGGCAGGGCTTAACACTGAAGCTTTCTTT. Full variable domain (missing parts from reference TRBV12-5 and TRBJ1-1): DARVTQTPRHKVTEMGQEVTMRCQPILGHNTVFWYRQTMMQGLELLAYFRNRAPLDDSGMPKDRFSAEMPDATLATLKIQPSEPRDSAVYFCASGLGSAGLNTEAFFGQGTRLTVV.

The chain couples TRBV27 to TRBJ2-3, with 13 bases matching TRBD2. The CDR3 loop spans 16 amino acids. With 6 bases clipped from V and 4 bases from J, the junction kept 7 bases outside the gene matches. Per the germline V gene, CDR1 is MNHEY and CDR2 is SMNVEV (reference sequence). CDR3 sequence (DNA): TGTGCCAGCAGCGGACTAGCGGGAGATAGGTCAGATACGCAGTATTTT. As protein: CASSGLAGDRSDTQYF.

This chain links TRBV7-9 with TRBJ1-2, with a tentative D call TRBD1 (5 bases). In germline, CDR1 is SEHNR, CDR2 FQNEAQ (reference sequence). V was cut by 6 bases and J by 1 base, with 9 bases left in between. This CDR3 has 13 amino acids. The CDR3 reads CASRGDYNYGYTF. CDR3 in DNA: TGTGCCAGCAGGGGGGACTATAACTATGGCTACACCTTC.

This clone has only one observation. J is TRBJ2-1 and V is TRBV27; a weak D match, TRBD1 (7 bases). The V gene's germline CDR1 is MNHEY and CDR2 SMNVEV (reference sequence). The CDR3 is made up of 16 amino acids. Trimming removed 4 bases from V and 0 bases from J, with 13 bases in between. Written as DNA, the CDR3 is TGTGCCAGCAGTTCGGGGCGGGACAGCTCCTACAATGAGCAGTTCTTC. Protein sequence: CASSSGRDSSYNEQFF.

CDR3 DNA sequence: TGCGCCAGCAGTCAGGGATTGATTCCTTACGAGCAGTACTTC. This codes for CASSQGLIPYEQYF. The chain recombines TRBV5-1 with TRBJ2-7; possible D gene TRBD1, 5 bases. V dropped 5 bases and J dropped 4 bases, with 16 bases sitting between them. The CDR3 totals 14 residues. From germline, CDR1 is SGHRS and CDR2 YFSETQ.

The chain uses TRBV28 and TRBJ1-2, with D unresolved. The germline V gene has CDR1 MDHEN and CDR2 SYDVKM. Trimming removed 2 bases at V and 8 bases at J, with 3 bases between. This CDR3 spans 10 amino acids. CDR3 sequence (DNA): TGTGCCAGCAGTTTAAACGGCTACACCTTC. Residues: CASSLNGYTF.

The V gene is TRBV5-1, the J gene TRBJ1-2, with 7 bases aligning to TRBD1. This CDR3 region has 14 residues. After removal of 2 bases from V and 6 bases from J, the junction contained 7 bases not matched to a gene. From germline, CDR1 is SGHRS and CDR2 YFSETQ. The CDR3 coding sequence is TGCGCCAGCAGCTTAAGTTCAGACAGGGATGGCTACACCTTC. Residues: CASSLSSDRDGYTF.

V and J are TRBV7-2 and TRBJ1-2, with D possibly being TRBD1 (6 bases). The V gene's germline CDR1 is SGHTA and CDR2 FQGNSA. This CDR3 contains 14 residues. Trimming shortened V by 5 bases and J by 7 bases, and 17 bases separated the two germline ends. The CDR3 is CASSPGGGLLGYTF. CDR3 bases: TGTGCCAGCAGCCCCGGGGGGGGGCTGCTTGGCTACACCTTC.

This clone appeared a few times. This specimen includes other DNA sequences encoding the same CDR3. The chain joins TRBV7-6 to TRBJ2-1; D is uncertain. Germline V gene sequence: CDR1 SGHVS, CDR2 FNYEAQ. The V end lost 4 bases, the J end lost 2 bases, and 9 bases lay between the germline ends. The CDR3 runs to 14 residues. CDR3 nucleotides: TGTGCCAGCAGCTCCGCCGTGGCCTACAATGAGCAGTTCTTC. This encodes CASSSAVAYNEQFF. Variable domain in full (rest from reference TRBV7-6 and TRBJ2-1): GAGVSQSPRYKVTKRGQDVALRCDPISGHVSLYWYRQALGQGPEFLTYFNYEAQQDKSGLPNDRFSAERPEGSISTLTIQRTEQRDSAMYRCASSSAVAYNEQFFGPGTRLTVL.

The chain links TRBV9 to TRBJ2-1; 7 positions match TRBD2. From germline, CDR1 is SGDLS and CDR2 YYNGEE. Trimming took 2 bases from V and 4 from J; bases not matched to a gene: 6. The CDR3 consists of 15 residues. CDR3 in DNA: TGTGCCAGCAGCGTGGTGGGAGGGCCTTACAATGAGCAGTTCTTC. Translation: CASSVVGGPYNEQFF.

The chain joins TRBV30 to TRBJ2-1; D may be TRBD2 (7 bases). The CDR3 runs to 12 residues. Germline CDR1 is GTSNPN and CDR2 is SVGIG (reference sequence). V gave up 4 bases and J gave up 13 bases, with 17 bases separating them. The CDR3 loop reads CAWTLGGGFQFF. CDR3 nucleotide sequence: TGTGCCTGGACTCTGGGGGGGGGCTTCCAGTTCTTC.

V gene TRBV7-8 combines with J gene TRBJ2-3, with 10 positions matching TRBD2. The CDR3 is made up of 13 amino acids. V lost 5 bases, J lost 8 bases, and 4 bases stayed unmatched. The germline V gene encodes CDR1 SGHVS and CDR2 FQNEAQ. The CDR3 DNA reads TGTGCCAGCAGCCCCCGGACTAGCGGTACGCAGTATTTT. This gives the protein CASSPRTSGTQYF.

This clone occurred once. This chain connects TRBV2 to TRBJ1-1; D may be TRBD1 (6 bases). Trimming shortened V by 3 bases and J by 9 bases, and 17 bases separated the two germline ends. Germline CDR1 and CDR2: SNHLY and FYNNEI. This CDR3 contains 14 residues. CDR3 sequence: CASSEGRGPLQAFF. CDR3 DNA: TGTGCCAGCAGTGAGGGACGGGGGCCCTTACAAGCTTTCTTT.

The CDR3 is CASSPSGALQGAGELFF. CDR3 sequence (DNA): TGTGCCAGCTCACCATCCGGGGCGCTGCAAGGGGCCGGGGAGCTGTTTTTT. This chain uses TRBV18 with TRBJ2-2, with D perhaps TRBD1 or TRBD2 (5 bases each). CDR3 size: 17 residues. CDR1 KGHSH and CDR2 LQKENI come from the germline V gene. V shed 2 bases and J shed 6 bases, with 19 bases lying between them.

The chain recombines TRBV6-1 with TRBJ2-5, with D uncertain. The DNA end lines up better with TRBJ2-7; the J call may be wrong. CDR3 size: 13 residues. CDR1 is MNHNS, CDR2 SASEGT, per germline. The CDR3 nucleotides read TGTGCCAGCAGTGAACTAGAGTCCTACGAGCAGTACTTC. This sequence encodes CASSELESYEQYF.

The CDR3 DNA reads TGTGCCAGTAGCCGGGACAGGAGTAATGAAAAACTGTTTTTT. Translated: CASSRDRSNEKLFF. The V gene is TRBV19, the J gene TRBJ1-4; 8 nucleotides match TRBD1. J gave up 4 bases and V 6 bases, and 4 bases lay outside the gene matches. Germline V gene lookup returns CDR1 LNHDA and CDR2 SQIVND (reference sequence). The CDR3 runs to 14 residues.

The rearrangement links TRBV4-2 to TRBJ2-1; the match to TRBD2 covers 8 bases. After removal of 0 bases from V and 7 bases from J, the junction contained 8 bases not matched to a gene. The CDR3 extends over 16 amino acids. Per germline, CDR1 LGHNA and CDR2 YNFKEQ. The DNA for the CDR3 is TGTGCCAGCAGCCAAGAGGATAGCGGGATGTGGAATGAGCAGTTCTTC. The encoded protein is CASSQEDSGMWNEQFF.